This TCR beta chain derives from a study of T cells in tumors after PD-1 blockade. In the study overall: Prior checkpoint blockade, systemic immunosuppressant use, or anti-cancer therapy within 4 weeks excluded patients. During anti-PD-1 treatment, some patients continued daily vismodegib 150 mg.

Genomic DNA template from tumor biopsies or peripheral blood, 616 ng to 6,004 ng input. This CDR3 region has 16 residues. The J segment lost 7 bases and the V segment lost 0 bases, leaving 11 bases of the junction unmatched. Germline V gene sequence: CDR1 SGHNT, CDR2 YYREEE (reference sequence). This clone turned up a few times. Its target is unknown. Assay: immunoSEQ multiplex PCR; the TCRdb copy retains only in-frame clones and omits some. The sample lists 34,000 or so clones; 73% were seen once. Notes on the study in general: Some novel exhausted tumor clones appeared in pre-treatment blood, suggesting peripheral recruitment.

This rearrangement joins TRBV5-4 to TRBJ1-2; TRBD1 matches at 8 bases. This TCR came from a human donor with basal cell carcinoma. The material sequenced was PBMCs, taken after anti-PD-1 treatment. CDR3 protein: CASSLGASGGAAGYTF. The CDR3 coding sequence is TGTGCCAGCAGCTTGGGGGCTTCAGGGGGCGCAGCTGGCTACACCTTC.